Shown below are 32 T cell receptor beta chains from a single sample sequenced in a study of blood T cell repertoires in COVID-19. The assay was immunoSEQ multiplex PCR, and TCRdb's table has in-frame clones only and misses some. The table records about 200,000 clones, 65% to 90% of them present only once. The sequencing sample was made of PBMCs or T cells enriched from blood (not recorded which). These receptors all stem from a woman aged 40 to 50 with acute COVID-19.

The rearrangement uses TRBV15 and TRBJ1-5; the D is unclear. The germline CDR1 and CDR2 sequences are LNHNV and YYDKDF (reference sequence). This CDR3 comprises 13 residues. Trimming pared 0 bases from V and 10 bases from J, leaving 10 bases between. CDR3 sequence: CATSREGDRPQHF. The CDR3 bases are TGTGCCACCAGCAGAGAGGGCGATCGACCCCAGCATTTT. Looking up the rest from reference TRBV15 and TRBJ1-5 gives the full variable domain: DAMVIQNPRYQVTQFGKPVTLSCSQTLNHNVMYWYQQKSSQAPKLLFHYYDKDFNNEADTPDNFQSRRPNTSFCFLDIRSPGLGDTAMYLCATSREGDRPQHFGDGTRLSIL.

The chain couples TRBV4-3 to TRBJ2-1; a weak D match, TRBD2 (5 bases). Trimming stripped 4 bases from V and 5 bases from J, with 15 bases between. The CDR3 contains 15 residues. Germline assignment: CDR1 LGHNA and CDR2 YSLEER. DNA for the CDR3: TGCGCCAGCAGCCGTGGCAGCGGAATTGACAATGAGCAGTTCTTC. Translated, it gives CASSRGSGIDNEQFF.

The rearrangement links TRBV28 to TRBJ1-2; D gene ambiguous. Trimming removed 8 bases from V and 8 bases from J, with 18 bases in between. Looked up from germline, CDR1 is MDHEN and CDR2 is SYDVKM. The CDR3 is 13 amino acids. The DNA for the CDR3 is TGTGCCAGCCTCCCGGTCCGGTGGGCAGGCTACACCTTC. Its translation: CASLPVRWAGYTF.

The chain combines TRBV7-9 with TRBJ2-1; TRBD2 is a possible D gene (5 bases). Trimming pared 6 bases from V and 8 bases from J, leaving 26 bases between. This CDR3 has 17 residues. In germline, CDR1 is SEHNR, CDR2 FQNEAQ (reference sequence). This CDR3 reads CASSPMGSVPRSDEQFF. For the CDR3, the DNA is TGTGCCAGCAGTCCGATGGGGAGCGTCCCGAGGTCGGATGAGCAGTTCTTC.

This chain links TRBV18 with TRBJ2-7, with 7 bases lining up with TRBD2. The V gene's germline CDR1 is KGHSH and CDR2 LQKENI. The CDR3 is made up of 15 amino acids. The trim removed 6 bases at V and 0 bases at J, leaving 8 bases unmatched. For the CDR3, the DNA is TGTGCCAGCTCGGGTTGGGCGGGGGACTCCTACGAGCAGTACTTC. This gives the protein CASSGWAGDSYEQYF.

This chain connects TRBV4-2 to TRBJ1-5; maybe TRBD1 (6 bases). The CDR3 is made up of 14 amino acids. V was cut by 4 bases and J by 5 bases, with 12 bases left in between. CDR1 is LGHNA, CDR2 YNFKEQ, per germline. CDR3 nucleotides: TGTGCCAGCAGCCTAAGCGGGGGCGATCAGCCCCAGCATTTT. Protein sequence: CASSLSGGDQPQHF.

The V and J genes are TRBV19 and TRBJ2-5, with TRBD1 identical over 8 bases. This CDR3 is built from 18 residues. The V gene end was trimmed by 2 bases and the J gene end by 1 base; junction bases not matched to a gene: 12. The germline V gene encodes CDR1 LNHDA and CDR2 SQIVND (reference sequence). DNA for the CDR3: TGTGCCAGTAGTATAAGGGCCGCCGGGACAGGTGGCCAAGAGACCCAGTACTTC. It translates to CASSIRAAGTGGQETQYF.

The gene calls are TRBV21-1 and TRBJ1-5. TRBV21-1 is a pseudogene segment. There are 17 residues in the CDR3. The CDR3 bases are TGTGCCAGCAGCAAAGCCGTGGCGGGGTTTAGCAATCAGCCCCAGCATTTT. It encodes CASSKAVAGFSNQPQHF.

This clone was picked up a small number of times. CDR3 nucleotides: TGCAGCGTTGAGCACCTTTGGGGGGTTGGGAACACTGAAGCTTTCTTT. Translation: CSVEHLWGVGNTEAFF. The J gene is TRBJ1-1, the V gene TRBV29-1, with D possibly being TRBD1 (5 bases). V was cut by 3 bases and J by 1 base, with 18 bases left in between. CDR3 length: 16 residues. The V gene's germline CDR1 is SQVTM and CDR2 ANQGSEA.

The chain has TRBV9 and TRBJ2-3; 14 bases map to TRBD2. The CDR3 covers 17 residues. V shed 4 bases and J 2 bases; nucleotides not matched to a gene: 6. CDR1 is SGDLS, CDR2 YYNGEE, per germline. In nucleotides, the CDR3 is TGTGCCAGCAGCACAGGACTAGCGGGAGGACTCACAGATACGCAGTATTTT. Translation: CASSTGLAGGLTDTQYF.

This clone was counted between two and nine times. V usage is TRBV28 and J usage is TRBJ2-7; the D gene is possibly TRBD1 (5 bases). CDR3 size: 16 residues. Between the trimmed V and J ends, which lost 7 bases and 0 bases, there was a span of 19 bases. In germline, CDR1 is MDHEN, CDR2 SYDVKM. CDR3 DNA sequence: TGTGCCAGCACCGACAAGGGGTTACGTGGCTCCTACGAGCAGTACTTC. It encodes CASTDKGLRGSYEQYF.

V usage is TRBV29-1 and J usage is TRBJ1-5, with a weak D call TRBD1 (5 bases). Germline V lookup: CDR1 SQVTM, CDR2 ANQGSEA. The CDR3 is 15 amino acids. The V and J ends lost 4 bases and 2 bases respectively, with 15 bases between them. The CDR3 DNA sequence: TGCAGCGTTGCAGTGGGGGGTTCCGGCAATCAGCCCCAGCATTTT. Encoded protein: CSVAVGGSGNQPQHF.

This rearrangement joins TRBV5-1 to TRBJ1-5; D call uncertain. This CDR3 contains 13 residues. CDR1 is SGHRS and CDR2 is YFSETQ in the germline V gene. V shed 4 bases and J shed 7 bases, with 12 bases lying between them. CDR3 in DNA: TGCGCCAGCAGCGGCGGGGTGGGGCAGCCCCAGCATTTT. As protein: CASSGGVGQPQHF. The complete variable domain, with remaining parts taken from reference TRBV5-1 and TRBJ1-5, reads KAGVTQTPRYLIKTRGQQVTLSCSPISGHRSVSWYQQTPGQGLQFLFEYFSETQRNKGNFPGRFSGRQFSNSRSEMNVSTLELGDSALYLCASSGGVGQPQHFGDGTRLSIL.

This chain joins TRBV15 and TRBJ1-3; D unclear. Per the germline V gene, CDR1 is LNHNV and CDR2 is YYDKDF (reference sequence). Deletions cut 0 bases from V and 1 base from J, with 7 bases between. This CDR3 contains 15 residues. The CDR3 DNA is TGTGCCACCAGCAGAGAAGCGGGTTCTGGAAACACCATATATTTT. Translated: CATSREAGSGNTIYF.

The V and J genes are TRBV3-1 (or the pseudogene TRBV3-2) and TRBJ1-1; D possibly corresponds to TRBD1 (6 bases). The CDR3 length is 17 residues. Germline V lookup: CDR1 LGHDT, CDR2 YNNKEL (reference sequence). Trimming stripped 2 bases from V and 5 bases from J, with 21 bases between. The CDR3 DNA reads as TGTGCCAGCAGCCAACTCGGACAGTATCTACGCCCGACTGAAGCTTTCTTT. Translation: CASSQLGQYLRPTEAFF.

This clone was seen once. The chain is built from TRBV6-2 or TRBV6-3 and TRBJ2-1; D uncertain. The CDR3 contains 11 residues. Germline V gene lookup returns CDR1 MNHEY and CDR2 SVGEGT. The ends were cut back, 6 bases at V and 7 bases at J, with 7 bases in the middle. CDR3 in DNA: TGTGCCAGCAGCGACAAGAATGAGCAGTTCTTC. This sequence encodes CASSDKNEQFF.

The rearrangement joins TRBV12-3 or TRBV12-4 to TRBJ1-1; D perhaps matches TRBD1 (6 bases). The CDR3 loop spans 13 amino acids. V was cut by 7 bases and J by 1 base, with 10 bases left in between. In DNA, the CDR3 is TGTGCCAGCAACCTACAGGGGAACACTGAAGCTTTCTTT. Translated: CASNLQGNTEAFF.

The J gene is TRBJ1-2, the V gene TRBV27; perhaps TRBD1 as D (5 bases). Germline V gene sequence: CDR1 MNHEY, CDR2 SMNVEV (reference sequence). V was clipped by 4 bases and J by 3 bases, with 15 bases between them. The CDR3 covers 15 residues. This chain's CDR3 is CASSSTGGGYYGYTF. DNA for the CDR3: TGTGCCAGCAGTTCAACCGGGGGAGGGTACTATGGCTACACCTTC.

The chain is built from TRBV5-5 and TRBJ2-7, with D possibly matching TRBD2 (7 bases). V was pared by 0 bases and J by 0 bases, with 10 bases between. The CDR3 loop spans 15 amino acids. Germline V gene data show CDR1 as SGHKS and CDR2 as YYEKEE (reference sequence). In nucleotides, the CDR3 is TGTGCCAGCAGCTTGGCCGCGGGGGCCTCCTACGAGCAGTACTTC. Translating it yields CASSLAAGASYEQYF.

This clone was seen once. This chain uses TRBV18 with TRBJ1-1, with no clear D. The V gene lost 0 bases and the J gene lost 1 base, with 3 bases spanning the gap. Germline-derived CDR1 and CDR2 are KGHSH and LQKENI. There are 13 residues in the CDR3. CDR3 region: CASSPPQNTEAFF. In DNA form, the CDR3 reads TGTGCCAGCTCACCACCACAGAACACTGAAGCTTTCTTT.

V and J are TRBV4-2 and TRBJ1-1, with no clear D. V lost 1 base and J lost 4, with 7 bases in between. CDR3 length: 13 residues. Germline V gene lookup returns CDR1 LGHNA and CDR2 YNFKEQ. CDR3 DNA: TGTGCCAGCAGCCAAGCGGGAAGCACTGAAGCTTTCTTT. It specifies CASSQAGSTEAFF.

This clone was counted once. The rearrangement links TRBV5-1 to TRBJ1-2; the D is unclear. The V end lost 0 bases, the J end lost 4 bases, and 13 bases lay between the germline ends. CDR1 and CDR2 from the germline V gene are SGHRS and YFSETQ. This CDR3 comprises 15 residues. The CDR3 protein is CASSLDGAPPYGYTF. Here the CDR3 DNA reads TGCGCCAGCAGCTTGGACGGAGCACCCCCCTATGGCTACACCTTC.

This clone was counted ten times or more. The V gene is TRBV2, the J gene TRBJ2-1; tentatively, D is TRBD2 (6 bases). V lost 8 bases, J lost 2 bases, and 19 bases lay in between. The CDR3 sequence is 16 residues long. Germline V gene lookup returns CDR1 SNHLY and CDR2 FYNNEI. Here the CDR3 reads CASLGVGGIAYNEQFF. In nucleotides, the CDR3 is TGTGCCAGCTTGGGGGTTGGCGGGATCGCCTACAATGAGCAGTTCTTC.

The chain recombines TRBV7-6 with TRBJ2-1; 8 positions match TRBD2. Germline assignment: CDR1 SGHVS and CDR2 FNYEAQ. CDR3 length: 16 residues. Trimming cost V 5 bases and J 0 bases; bases outside gene matches: 6. The CDR3 nucleotides read TGTGCCAGCAGCCGGACTAGCCGACGCTCCTACAATGAGCAGTTCTTC. It translates to CASSRTSRRSYNEQFF.

With regard to this clone: Relative to the germline gene, one junction end is altered; a read error may explain this. The chain recombines TRBV9 with TRBJ2-7, with 8 bases lining up with TRBD2. This CDR3 contains 11 residues. Germline V gives CDR1 SGDLS, CDR2 YYNGEE. The CDR3 sequence is CASSPQTSDQF. As DNA, the CDR3 is TGTGCCAGCAGCCCGCAGACTAGCGACCAATTC.

V is TRBV28 and J is TRBJ1-2, with a weak D call TRBD1 (6 bases). The CDR3 consists of 13 residues. Germline assignment: CDR1 MDHEN and CDR2 SYDVKM. V gave up 8 bases and J gave up 4 bases, with 14 bases separating them. The CDR3 spells CASLTQGSYGYTF. The CDR3 coding sequence is TGTGCCAGCCTTACTCAGGGGAGCTATGGCTACACCTTC.

The V and J genes are TRBV11-1 and TRBJ1-4; unclear D gene. Germline CDR1 and CDR2: SGHAT and FQDESV (reference sequence). This CDR3 has 15 amino acids. Trimming pared 2 bases from V and 2 bases from J, leaving 9 bases between. DNA for the CDR3: TGTGCCAGCAGCTTAAATCGCGGGACTAATGAAAAACTGTTTTTT. It yields the protein CASSLNRGTNEKLFF.

The chain carries TRBV24-1 and TRBJ2-3, with D possibly being TRBD1 (6 bases). Germline loops: CDR1 KGHDR, CDR2 SFDVKD. The V end was cut by 1 base, the J end by 5 bases, with 12 bases between. CDR3 length equals 15 residues. In DNA, the CDR3 is TGTGCCACCAGTGATTTCGCAACAGGGATAGATACGCAGTATTTT. Its protein is CATSDFATGIDTQYF.

The CDR3 region is CASSMDSMNTEAFF. The CDR3 DNA reads as TGTGCCAGCAGTATGGACAGTATGAACACTGAAGCTTTCTTT. The J gene is TRBJ1-1, the V gene TRBV28; possibly TRBD1 for D (6 bases). The V and J ends lost 5 bases and 0 bases respectively, with 10 bases between them. CDR1 MDHEN and CDR2 SYDVKM come from the germline V gene. The CDR3 has 14 residues.

The chain uses TRBV9 and TRBJ2-7, with 10 bases that match TRBD2. CDR1 and CDR2 (germline): SGDLS, YYNGEE. The CDR3 is 15 residues long. V shed 1 base, J shed 7 bases, and the junction held 8 bases outside the gene matches. The CDR3 protein is CASSVQAGGPGEQYF. In nucleotides, the CDR3 is TGTGCCAGCAGCGTACAAGCGGGAGGGCCGGGAGAGCAGTACTTC.

The chain uses TRBV2 and TRBJ1-1; maybe TRBD1 (6 bases). CDR1 is SNHLY and CDR2 is FYNNEI in the germline V gene. Trimming left V 6 bases short and J 1 base short, with 12 bases between. The CDR3 runs to 14 residues. For the CDR3, the DNA is TGTGCCAGCAGGGTTCAGGGGTCGAACACTGAAGCTTTCTTT. This translates into CASRVQGSNTEAFF.

This clone was seen only a few times. The chain joins TRBV7-9 to TRBJ2-1, with D tentatively TRBD2 (5 bases). V was shortened by 5 bases and J by 10 bases, with 12 bases between the two germline ends. This CDR3 contains 12 residues. CDR1 is SEHNR and CDR2 is FQNEAQ in the germline V gene (reference sequence). CDR3 protein: CASSGPRLEQFF. DNA of the CDR3: TGTGCCAGCAGCGGCCCCAGACTAGAGCAGTTCTTC.